The rows below give T cell receptor beta chains drawn from one sample of a study of cytomegalovirus exposure and HLA in healthy donors. Profiling relied on immunoSEQ multiplex PCR, and the TCRdb table lists in-frame clones only, not all of them. The sample has 200,000 or so clones, approximately 82% seen once. Sample: PBMCs. The receptors shown here come from a woman in her 30s in good health and CMV-seropositive. Both conserved end residues are part of each CDR3. The D gene is left open where the match is weak. Some rows have no size entry. The others give once, few or many, or a class for an expanded clone.

J: TRBJ2-1; D: -; V: TRBV7-3; size: -; DNA: TGTGCCAGCAGCTATGTACGGGACTCCTACAATGAGCAGTTCTTC; CDR3: CASSYVRDSYNEQFF
J: TRBJ2-1; D: -; V: TRBV25-1; size: once; DNA: TGTGCCAGCAGTCGACAGACCGATGAGCAGTTCTTC; CDR3: CASSRQTDEQFF
J: TRBJ2-5; D: -; V: TRBV5-1; size: -; DNA: TGCGCCAGCAGCGGCCGGGACCAAGAGACCCAGTACTTC; CDR3: CASSGRDQETQYF
J: TRBJ2-7; D: -; V: TRBV14; size: -; DNA: TGTGCCAGCAGCCAAGTCGGGGGCTACGAGCAGTACTTC; CDR3: CASSQVGGYEQYF
J: TRBJ1-2; D: -; V: TRBV5-4; size: -; DNA: TGTGCCAGCACAAGAATTACCACGAGGGAATATGGCTACACCTTC; CDR3: CASTRITTREYGYTF
J: TRBJ2-7; D: TRBD1; V: TRBV19; size: -; DNA: TGTGCCAGTAAGGGACAGGGCCTCTCCTACGAGCAGTACTTC; CDR3: CASKGQGLSYEQYF
J: TRBJ2-7; D: TRBD1; V: TRBV6-1; size: -; DNA: TGTGCCAGCAGGGGACAGGGATCCGACGAGCAGTACTTC; CDR3: CASRGQGSDEQYF
J: TRBJ1-1; D: TRBD1; V: TRBV18; size: -; DNA: TGTGCCAGCTCACCACCGGGACAGGGCCCCCAAGCTTTCTTT; CDR3: CASSPPGQGPQAFF
J: TRBJ1-1; D: TRBD1; V: TRBV7-2; size: -; DNA: TGTGCCAGCACTGCCACAGGGGGCGCGAGAATGAACACTGAAGCTTTCTTT; CDR3: CASTATGGARMNTEAFF
J: TRBJ1-1; D: -; V: TRBV29-1; size: -; DNA: TGCAGCGCCGCAGGGACTGAAGCTTTCTTT; CDR3: CSAAGTEAFF
J: TRBJ1-2; D: -; V: TRBV5-6; size: -; DNA: TGTGCCAGCAGCAGAGAGGGCTTCACGACTAACTATGGCTACACCTTC; CDR3: CASSREGFTTNYGYTF
J: TRBJ1-2; D: -; V: TRBV12-5; size: once; DNA: TGTGCTAGTGACCCCCACGACAGTTTCGGCTATGGCTACACCTTC; CDR3: CASDPHDSFGYGYTF
J: TRBJ2-2; D: TRBD1; V: TRBV29-1; size: -; DNA: TGCAGCGTGCGACAGGGAGTGGATGGGGAGCTGTTTTTT; CDR3: CSVRQGVDGELFF
J: TRBJ2-6; D: -; V: TRBV14; size: -; DNA: TGTGCCAGCAGCCAATTAACTGGGGCCAACGTCCTGACTTTC; CDR3: CASSQLTGANVLTF
J: TRBJ1-1; D: -; V: TRBV27; size: -; DNA: TGTGCCAGCAGACTTTCCCGGGGTAACACTGAAGCTTTCTTT; CDR3: CASRLSRGNTEAFF
J: TRBJ1-1; D: -; V: TRBV19; size: -; DNA: TGTGCCAGTAGTATCGCAGCGGGGGGCCGGGGGAACACTGAAGCTTTCTTT; CDR3: CASSIAAGGRGNTEAFF
J: TRBJ2-1; D: -; V: TRBV5-1; size: once; DNA: TGCGCCAGCAGCTTGTCCCCCCCCGCCTACAATGAGCAGTTCTTC; CDR3: CASSLSPPAYNEQFF
J: TRBJ1-2; D: TRBD1; V: TRBV28; size: many; DNA: TGTGCCAGCAGCCCGCCGATATTCGGGACAGCTAACTATGGCTACACCTTC; CDR3: CASSPPIFGTANYGYTF
J: TRBJ2-1; D: -; V: TRBV28; size: -; DNA: TGTGCCAGCAGTTTATCGGGGAGCTCCTACAATGAGCAGTTCTTC; CDR3: CASSLSGSSYNEQFF
J: TRBJ1-1; D: -; V: TRBV20-1; size: -; DNA: TGCAGTGCTCCCTTAAACACTGAAGCTTTCTTT; CDR3: CSAPLNTEAFF
J: TRBJ1-1; D: -; V: TRBV6-6; size: -; DNA: TGTGCCAGCAGTTACTCGACAGGAGTCACTGAAGCTTTCTTT; CDR3: CASSYSTGVTEAFF
J: TRBJ1-5; D: TRBD1; V: TRBV2; size: -; DNA: TGTGCCCGGGGGACAGGGGCTATGGATCAGCCCCAGCATTTT; CDR3: CARGTGAMDQPQHF
J: TRBJ1-1; D: -; V: TRBV27; size: -; DNA: TGTGCCAGCAGTTCTAGGGGGTTGAACACTGAAGCTTTCTTT; CDR3: CASSSRGLNTEAFF
J: TRBJ1-2; D: -; V: TRBV6-5; size: -; DNA: TGTGCCAGCAGCCAAAACATGGCACGTAACTATGGCTACACCTTC; CDR3: CASSQNMARNYGYTF
J: TRBJ2-7; D: -; V: TRBV6-5; size: -; DNA: TGTGCCAGCAGTCGGGGGGTAAGGACAGCCTACGAGCAGTACTTC; CDR3: CASSRGVRTAYEQYF
J: TRBJ1-1; D: TRBD1; V: TRBV6-4; size: -; DNA: TGTGCCAGCAGTGACTCGGCGGGACAGGGGAATGCTTTCTTT; CDR3: CASSDSAGQGNAFF
J: TRBJ1-4; D: -; V: TRBV5-1; size: -; DNA: TGCGCCAGCAGCTTTTTGGGGGCTTACGATGAAAAACTGTTTTTT; CDR3: CASSFLGAYDEKLFF
J: TRBJ2-1; D: TRBD1; V: TRBV5-1; size: once; DNA: TGCGCCAGCGGACGCTTGCCAGGGGGCGCTCACAATGAGCAGTTCTTC; CDR3: CASGRLPGGAHNEQFF
J: TRBJ2-3; D: TRBD2; V: TRBV27; size: -; DNA: TGTGCCAGCAGTTTACTGGGAGGGGATACGCAGTATTTT; CDR3: CASSLLGGDTQYF